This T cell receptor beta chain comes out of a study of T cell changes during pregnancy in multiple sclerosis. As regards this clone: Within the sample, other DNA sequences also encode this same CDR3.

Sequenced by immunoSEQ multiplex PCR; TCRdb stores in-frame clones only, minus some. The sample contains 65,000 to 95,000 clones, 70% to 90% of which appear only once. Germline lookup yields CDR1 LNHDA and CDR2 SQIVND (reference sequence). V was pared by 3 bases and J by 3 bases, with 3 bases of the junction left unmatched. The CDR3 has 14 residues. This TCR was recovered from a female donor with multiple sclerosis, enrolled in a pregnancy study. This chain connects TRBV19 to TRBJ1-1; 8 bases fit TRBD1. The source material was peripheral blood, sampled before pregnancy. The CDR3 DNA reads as TGTGCCAGTAGTATCGGACAGGGCTACACTGAAGCTTTCTTT. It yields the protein CASSIGQGYTEAFF.